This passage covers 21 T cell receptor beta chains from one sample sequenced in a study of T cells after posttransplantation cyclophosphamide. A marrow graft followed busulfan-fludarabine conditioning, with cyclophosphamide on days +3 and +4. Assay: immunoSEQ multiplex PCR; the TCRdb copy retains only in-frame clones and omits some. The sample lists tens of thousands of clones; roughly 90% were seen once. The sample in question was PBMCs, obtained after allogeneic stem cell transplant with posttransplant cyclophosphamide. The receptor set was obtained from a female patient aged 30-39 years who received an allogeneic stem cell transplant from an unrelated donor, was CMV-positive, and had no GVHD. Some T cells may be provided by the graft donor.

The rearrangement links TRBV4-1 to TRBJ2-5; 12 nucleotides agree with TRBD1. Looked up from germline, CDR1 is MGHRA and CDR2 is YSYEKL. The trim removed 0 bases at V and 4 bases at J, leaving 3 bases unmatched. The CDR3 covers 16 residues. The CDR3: CASSQDPGQGAETQYF. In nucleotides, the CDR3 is TGCGCCAGCAGCCAAGATCCGGGACAGGGGGCAGAGACCCAGTACTTC.

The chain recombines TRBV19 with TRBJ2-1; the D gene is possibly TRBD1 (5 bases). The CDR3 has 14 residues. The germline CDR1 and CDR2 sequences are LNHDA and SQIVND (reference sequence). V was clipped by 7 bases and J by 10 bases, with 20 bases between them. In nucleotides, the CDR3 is TGTGCCAGTAAGGGGCAACGCCAGGGCTGGGAGCAGTTCTTC. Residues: CASKGQRQGWEQFF.

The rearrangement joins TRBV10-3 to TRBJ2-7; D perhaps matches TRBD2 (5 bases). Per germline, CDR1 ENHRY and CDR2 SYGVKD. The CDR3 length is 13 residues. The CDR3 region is CASRGVQSYEQYF. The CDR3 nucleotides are TGTGCTTCTCGGGGAGTACAGTCCTACGAGCAGTACTTC.

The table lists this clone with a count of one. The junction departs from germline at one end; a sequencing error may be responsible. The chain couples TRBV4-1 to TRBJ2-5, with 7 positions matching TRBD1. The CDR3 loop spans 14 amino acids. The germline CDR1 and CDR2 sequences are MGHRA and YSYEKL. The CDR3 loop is CASSQDRDGKTQYF. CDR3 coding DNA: TGTGCCAGCAGCCAAGACAGGGATGGAAAGACCCAGTACTTC.

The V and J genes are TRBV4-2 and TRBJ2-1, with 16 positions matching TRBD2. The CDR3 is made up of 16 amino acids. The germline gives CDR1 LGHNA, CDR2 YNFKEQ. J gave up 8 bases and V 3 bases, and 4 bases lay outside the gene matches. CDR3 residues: CASSQPGLAGGDEQFF. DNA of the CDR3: TGTGCCAGCAGCCAGCCGGGACTAGCGGGGGGGGATGAGCAGTTCTTC.

CDR3 protein: CASKSRGLLYYGYTF. CDR3 bases: TGTGCCAGCAAGTCCAGGGGGCTCCTCTACTATGGCTACACCTTC. This chain connects TRBV28 to TRBJ1-2; 8 nucleotides agree with TRBD1. CDR1 and CDR2 from the germline V gene are MDHEN and SYDVKM. The CDR3 is 15 residues long. Trimming removed 7 bases from V and 3 bases from J; junction bases left unmatched: 10.

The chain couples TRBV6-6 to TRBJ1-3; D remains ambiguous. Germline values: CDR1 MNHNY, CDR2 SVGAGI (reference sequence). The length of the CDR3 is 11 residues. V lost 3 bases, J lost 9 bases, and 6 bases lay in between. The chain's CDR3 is CASSYSLTIYF. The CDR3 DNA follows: TGTGCCAGCAGTTATAGTCTCACCATATATTTT.

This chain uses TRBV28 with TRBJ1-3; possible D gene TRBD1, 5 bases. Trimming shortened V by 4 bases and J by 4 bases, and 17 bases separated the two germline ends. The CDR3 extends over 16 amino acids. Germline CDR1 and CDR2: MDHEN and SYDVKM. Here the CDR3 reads CASSSIWGTAGNTIYF. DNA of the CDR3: TGTGCCAGCAGTTCTATATGGGGGACTGCCGGAAACACCATATATTTT.

CDR3 residues: CASSLGTGGSPGGYTF. The CDR3 bases are TGCGCCAGCAGCTTGGGGACAGGGGGCTCCCCGGGAGGCTACACCTTC. The J gene is TRBJ1-2, the V gene TRBV5-1, with TRBD1 identical over 11 bases. V shed 0 bases and J 8 bases; nucleotides not matched to a gene: 9. This CDR3 contains 16 residues. Germline lookup yields CDR1 SGHRS and CDR2 YFSETQ.

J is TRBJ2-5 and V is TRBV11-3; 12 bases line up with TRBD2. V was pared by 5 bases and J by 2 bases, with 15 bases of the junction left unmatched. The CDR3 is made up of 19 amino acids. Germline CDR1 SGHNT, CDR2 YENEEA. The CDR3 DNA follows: TGTGCCAGCAGCCGATTCGGGCTAGCGGGGGGGGACTCTCAAGAGACCCAGTACTTC. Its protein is CASSRFGLAGGDSQETQYF. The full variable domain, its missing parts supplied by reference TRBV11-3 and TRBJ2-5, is EAGVVQSPRYKIIEKKQPVAFWCNPISGHNTLYWYLQNLGQGPELLIRYENEEAVDDSQLPKDRFSAERLKGVDSTLKIQPAELGDSAVYLCASSRFGLAGGDSQETQYFGPGTRLLVL.

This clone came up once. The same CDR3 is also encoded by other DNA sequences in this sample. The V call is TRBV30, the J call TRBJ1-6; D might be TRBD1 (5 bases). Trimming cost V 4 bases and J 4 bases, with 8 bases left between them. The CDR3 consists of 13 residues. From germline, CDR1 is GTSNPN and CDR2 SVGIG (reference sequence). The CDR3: CAWKGVYNSPLHF. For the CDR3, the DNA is TGTGCCTGGAAAGGGGTATATAATTCACCCCTCCACTTT.

CDR3 bases: TGTGCCTGGAGTGGACAGACAACTAATGAAAAACTGTTTTTT. Protein product: CAWSGQTTNEKLFF. The V call is TRBV30, the J call TRBJ1-4; D perhaps matches TRBD1 (5 bases). V lost 1 base and J 0 bases, leaving 6 bases between the germline ends. The V gene's germline CDR1 is GTSNPN and CDR2 SVGIG (reference sequence). CDR3 length: 14 amino acids.

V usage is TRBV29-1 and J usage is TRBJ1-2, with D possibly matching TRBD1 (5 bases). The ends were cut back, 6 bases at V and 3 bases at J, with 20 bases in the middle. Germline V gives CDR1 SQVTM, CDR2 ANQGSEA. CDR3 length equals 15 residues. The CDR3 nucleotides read TGCAGCGTCCCACTTGCGGGGAGGGGTGACTATGGCTACACCTTC. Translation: CSVPLAGRGDYGYTF.

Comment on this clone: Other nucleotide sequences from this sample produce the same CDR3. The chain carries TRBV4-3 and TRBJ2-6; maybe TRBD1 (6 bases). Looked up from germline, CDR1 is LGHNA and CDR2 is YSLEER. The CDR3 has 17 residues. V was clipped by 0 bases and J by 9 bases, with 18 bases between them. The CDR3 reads CASSQEGGRHVNNVLTF. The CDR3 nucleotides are TGCGCCAGCAGCCAAGAAGGGGGACGGCACGTGAACAACGTCCTGACTTTC.

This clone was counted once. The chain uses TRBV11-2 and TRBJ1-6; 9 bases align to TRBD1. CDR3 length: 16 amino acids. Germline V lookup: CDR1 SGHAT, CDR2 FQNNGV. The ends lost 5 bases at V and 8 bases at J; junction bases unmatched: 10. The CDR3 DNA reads TGTGCCAGCAGCCAAGGGACAGGGAGGAGTGATTCACCCCTCCACTTT. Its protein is CASSQGTGRSDSPLHF.

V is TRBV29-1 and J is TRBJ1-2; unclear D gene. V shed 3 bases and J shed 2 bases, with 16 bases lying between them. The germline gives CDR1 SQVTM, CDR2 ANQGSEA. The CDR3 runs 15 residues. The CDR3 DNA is TGCAGCGTTGAGGCGTCGGACTCGGGGAACTATGGCTACACCTTC. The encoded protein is CSVEASDSGNYGYTF.

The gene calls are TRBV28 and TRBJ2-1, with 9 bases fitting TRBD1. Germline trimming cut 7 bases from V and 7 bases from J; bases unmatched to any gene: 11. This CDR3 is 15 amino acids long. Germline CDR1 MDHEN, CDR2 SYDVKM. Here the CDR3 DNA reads TGTGCCAGCACACCCACGACAGGGGGGTTGAATGAGCAGTTCTTC. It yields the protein CASTPTTGGLNEQFF.

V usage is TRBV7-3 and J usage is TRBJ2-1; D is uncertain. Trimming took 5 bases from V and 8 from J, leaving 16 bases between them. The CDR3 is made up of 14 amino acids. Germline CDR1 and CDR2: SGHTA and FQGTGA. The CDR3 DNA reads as TGTGCCAGCAGCCCTACCCGAGTTTCCGATGAGCAGTTCTTC. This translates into CASSPTRVSDEQFF. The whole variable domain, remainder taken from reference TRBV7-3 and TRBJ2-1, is GAGVSQTPSNKVTEKGKYVELRCDPISGHTALYWYRQSLGQGPEFLIYFQGTGAADDSGLPNDRFFAVRPEGSVSTLKIQRTERGDSAVYLCASSPTRVSDEQFFGPGTRLTVL.

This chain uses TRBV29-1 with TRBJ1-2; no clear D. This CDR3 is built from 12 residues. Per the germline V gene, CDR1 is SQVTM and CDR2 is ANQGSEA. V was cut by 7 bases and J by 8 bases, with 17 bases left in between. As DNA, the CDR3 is TGCAGCGGGGGAGTTCCGGTCGGCGGCTACACCTTC. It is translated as CSGGVPVGGYTF.

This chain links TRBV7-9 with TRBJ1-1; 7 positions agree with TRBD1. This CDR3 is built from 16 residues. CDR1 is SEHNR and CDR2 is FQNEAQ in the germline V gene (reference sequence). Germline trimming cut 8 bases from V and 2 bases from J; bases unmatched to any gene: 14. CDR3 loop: CASRPPAGGKNTEAFF. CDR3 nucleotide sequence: TGTGCCAGCCGCCCTCCCGCAGGGGGAAAAAACACTGAAGCTTTCTTT.

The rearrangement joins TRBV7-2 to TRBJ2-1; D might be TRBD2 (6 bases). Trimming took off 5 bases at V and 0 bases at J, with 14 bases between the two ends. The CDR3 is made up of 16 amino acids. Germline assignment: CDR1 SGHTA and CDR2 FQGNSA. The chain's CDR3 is CASSRDSLSSYNEQFF. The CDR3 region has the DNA TGTGCCAGCAGCAGGGACTCTTTGAGCTCCTACAATGAGCAGTTCTTC. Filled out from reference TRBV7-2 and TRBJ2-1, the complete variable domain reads GAGVSQSPSNKVTEKGKDVELRCDPISGHTALYWYRQSLGQGLEFLIYFQGNSAPDKSGLPSDRFSAERTGGSVSTLTIQRTQQEDSAVYLCASSRDSLSSYNEQFFGPGTRLTVL.